The following is a TCR beta chain sequence with its context. The CDR3 contains 11 residues. Germline V lookup: CDR1 SEHNR, CDR2 FQNEAQ (reference sequence). The V gene lost 4 bases and the J gene lost 3 bases, with 3 bases spanning the gap. The data were obtained in a study of control samples from healthy donors and cancer patients. Clones were sequenced by immunoSEQ multiplex PCR, and TCRdb holds only the in-frame ones, with some missing. The repertoire holds some 44,000 clones, with about three quarters as singletons. The source material was formalin-fixed, paraffin-embedded tissue. This chain links TRBV7-9 with TRBJ2-5; D unclear. The receptor was derived from a male donor with melanoma. The CDR3 spells CASSSKETQYF. The CDR3 DNA follows: TGTGCCAGCAGCTCCAAAGAGACCCAGTACTTC.